This TCR beta chain was documented in a study of PD-1 blockade in classical Hodgkin lymphoma. Sequenced by immunoSEQ multiplex PCR; TCRdb stores in-frame clones only, minus some. The data contain about 30,000 clones, 91% of them singletons. The CDR3 has 12 residues. The germline CDR1 and CDR2 sequences are SGHTA and FQGNSA. The V end was cut by 5 bases, the J end by 5 bases, with 9 bases between. The time point denotes: newly diagnosed, previously untreated cHL patient sample. Comparison relied on PBMCs that came from newly diagnosed, untreated classical Hodgkin lymphoma. The TCR sequence derives from a human donor with classical Hodgkin lymphoma. The chain uses TRBV7-2 and TRBJ1-2; D unresolved. Input material: peripheral blood mononuclear cells (PBMCs). For the CDR3, the DNA is TGTGCCAGCAGCCTCGAAGGGTATGGCTACACCTTC. Translated: CASSLEGYGYTF.